The clone carrying this T cell receptor beta chain appeared a few times. The data derive from a study of blood T cells in healthy people across ages. In the study overall: For every two T cells, template switching captured about one barcoded beta molecule.

CDR3 length: 16 amino acids. With 5 bases removed from V and 1 base from J, the gap between germline ends came to 15 bases. A second about 6 to 11 cycle PCR used barcoded and J-beta primers. Each cDNA molecule carried a tag from a template-switch adaptor that contained 12 random nucleotides. From the 5' RACE reads, TCRdb called clonotypes with MiXCR, one entry per CDR3 protein. The table lists over 600,000 distinct CDR3 sequences, about 47% of them singletons. Healthy Caucasian individuals from Russia aged roughly 6 to 90 served as donors. Sequencing was done on a sample of blood. The receptor comes from an elderly man in good health. V is TRBV12-3 or TRBV12-4 and J is TRBJ2-4; no definite D call. CDR3 in DNA: TGTGCCAGCAGTCCCGTCATACCGGGTGCCAAAAACATTCAGTACTTC. This sequence encodes CASSPVIPGAKNIQYF.